Each of the 27 T cell receptor beta chains below was sequenced from the same sample in a study of T cells in localized non-small cell lung cancer (dated by TCRdb to 2020 to 2021). The library was produced with the immunoSEQ multiplex PCR assay. The table comes from immuneACCESS by way of TCRdb, which keeps in-frame sequences with V and J called. Part of the clones is missing from these tables; in studies checked, under half for an unresolved V gene and the rest for unknown reasons. The sample table lists more than 30,000 clones, over 75% of them with a count of one. Approximately 4% of the sample rests with the top ten. This material consisted of peripheral blood mononuclear cells, taken before any cancer treatment. The origin of the receptors is a woman aged 35-75 years with stage III lung adenocarcinoma.

V and J are TRBV6-4 and TRBJ2-2, with TRBD2 matching 7 bases. The germline V gene has CDR1 MRHNA and CDR2 SNTAGT. This CDR3 is 14 amino acids long. Trimming cost V 2 bases and J 5 bases; bases outside gene matches: 2. The CDR3 protein is CASSDGLETGELFF. The CDR3 DNA is TGTGCCAGCAGTGACGGACTAGAAACCGGGGAGCTGTTTTTT.

The chain combines TRBV6-6 with TRBJ1-1; D not resolved. This CDR3 comprises 15 residues. Trimming pared 0 bases from V and 4 bases from J, leaving 12 bases between. CDR1 MNHNY and CDR2 SVGAGI come from the germline V gene (reference sequence). In DNA, the CDR3 is TGTGCCAGCAGTTACTCGGAGAGGGTGGGCACTGAAGCTTTCTTT. It yields the protein CASSYSERVGTEAFF.

CDR3 residues: CASSLLGDTQYF. CDR3 DNA sequence: TGCGCCAGCAGCTTGTTAGGAGATACGCAGTATTTT. The rearrangement links TRBV5-1 to TRBJ2-3, with no clear D. The CDR3 consists of 12 residues. Trimming stripped 1 base from V and 5 bases from J, with 5 bases between. Germline values: CDR1 SGHRS, CDR2 YFSETQ.

The chain is built from TRBV27 and TRBJ2-2; 10 positions match TRBD2. Per germline, CDR1 MNHEY and CDR2 SMNVEV (reference sequence). CDR3 length: 16 residues. With V trimmed by 5 bases and J by 6 bases, 9 bases remained unmatched. The CDR3 DNA is TGTGCCAGCAGTCTAAGTCTAGCGGGAGTCCCCGGGGAGCTGTTTTTT. It codes for CASSLSLAGVPGELFF.

V usage is TRBV6-1 and J usage is TRBJ2-2; 8 bases are a match to TRBD1. Trimming took 6 bases from V and 4 from J; bases not matched to a gene: 7. The CDR3 covers 15 residues. Looked up from germline, CDR1 is MNHNS and CDR2 is SASEGT. CDR3 amino acids: CASRIGTGGTGELFF. The CDR3 DNA sequence: TGTGCCAGCAGGATCGGGACAGGAGGCACCGGGGAGCTGTTTTTT.

The V call is TRBV30, the J call TRBJ2-3; maybe TRBD2 (6 bases). Germline CDR1 GTSNPN, CDR2 SVGIG (reference sequence). This CDR3 has 16 amino acids. V was clipped by 7 bases and J by 4 bases, with 24 bases between them. The CDR3 DNA reads TGTGCCTTTTTACCCCGGAATCTAGCGAGCGCAGATACGCAGTATTTT. It codes for CAFLPRNLASADTQYF.

The chain is built from TRBV10-3 and TRBJ1-3; 8 bases match TRBD1. This CDR3 region has 16 residues. V lost 8 bases to trimming and J lost 2 bases; unmatched junction nucleotides: 11. Germline lookup yields CDR1 ENHRY and CDR2 SYGVKD. As DNA, the CDR3 is TGTGCCATCCTAGGGGGATCGACAGGGGCTGGAAACACCATATATTTT. It codes for CAILGGSTGAGNTIYF.

V usage is TRBV9 and J usage is TRBJ1-3; D is undetermined. V was cut by 0 bases and J by 0 bases, with 10 bases left in between. Germline-derived CDR1 and CDR2 are SGDLS and YYNGEE. This CDR3 has 16 amino acids. CDR3 in DNA: TGTGCCAGCAGCGTAGATGGAGGAGACTCTGGAAACACCATATATTTT. Protein sequence: CASSVDGGDSGNTIYF.

This clone has only one observation. V usage is TRBV27 and J usage is TRBJ1-1, with a possible D match to TRBD1 (5 bases). V lost 2 bases and J lost 5, with 12 bases in between. Germline V gene sequence: CDR1 MNHEY, CDR2 SMNVEV (reference sequence). CDR3 length: 14 residues. This chain's CDR3 is CASSLSRVGTEAFF. The CDR3 region has the DNA TGTGCCAGCAGTTTAAGCAGGGTGGGAACTGAAGCTTTCTTT.

The chain employs TRBV7-6 and TRBJ2-1, with 11 bases identical to TRBD2. The CDR3 is 15 residues long. J lost 2 bases, V lost 5 bases, and 2 bases had no gene match. CDR1 is SGHVS and CDR2 is FNYEAQ in the germline V gene. The CDR3 here is CASSRGLAAYNEQFF. In DNA form, the CDR3 reads TGTGCCAGCAGCCGGGGACTAGCGGCCTACAATGAGCAGTTCTTC.

The J gene is TRBJ2-7, the V gene TRBV28; D may be TRBD1 (8 bases). This CDR3 has 16 residues. Trimming took 5 bases from V and 3 from J, leaving 20 bases between them. Germline V gene sequence: CDR1 MDHEN, CDR2 SYDVKM. CDR3: CASSRGGDRPFYEQYF. The CDR3 DNA reads as TGTGCCAGCAGTAGGGGGGGGGACAGGCCTTTCTACGAGCAGTACTTC.

The chain joins TRBV10-3 to TRBJ2-1, with D possibly being TRBD1 or TRBD2 (6 bases each). V dropped 6 bases and J dropped 7 bases, with 22 bases sitting between them. CDR1 and CDR2 from the germline V gene are ENHRY and SYGVKD. This CDR3 is 16 amino acids long. The CDR3 loop reads CAIRASQGLAQNEQFF. CDR3 bases: TGTGCCATCAGGGCCTCTCAGGGGCTAGCGCAGAATGAGCAGTTCTTC.

Concerning this clone: The sample carries other DNA sequences with the same CDR3. The genes are TRBV5-1 and TRBJ2-7, with TRBD2 matching over 8 bases. The CDR3 is made up of 14 amino acids. Germline V gene data show CDR1 as SGHRS and CDR2 as YFSETQ. V dropped 1 base and J dropped 5; count of bases not matched to a gene: 5. CDR3 coding DNA: TGCGCCAGCAGCTTGAGCGGGAGTAGCAACGAGCAGTACTTC. Translating it yields CASSLSGSSNEQYF. The full variable domain, in which reference TRBV5-1 and TRBJ2-7 provide the parts outside the CDR3, is KAGVTQTPRYLIKTRGQQVTLSCSPISGHRSVSWYQQTPGQGLQFLFEYFSETQRNKGNFPGRFSGRQFSNSRSEMNVSTLELGDSALYLCASSLSGSSNEQYFGPGTRLTVT.

V gene TRBV6-5 combines with J gene TRBJ1-2; the D gene is possibly TRBD1 (6 bases). In germline, CDR1 is MNHEY, CDR2 SVGAGI. The CDR3 has 13 residues. The germline V and J ends were trimmed by 6 bases and 2 bases, with 10 bases remaining between them. CDR3 coding DNA: TGTGCCAGCAGCATCACAGGGAACTATGGCTACACCTTC. This gives the protein CASSITGNYGYTF.

This sequence joins TRBV28 and TRBJ2-1; D is uncertain. The V gene lost 6 bases and the J gene lost 0 bases, with 12 bases spanning the gap. Germline V lookup: CDR1 MDHEN, CDR2 SYDVKM. The CDR3 contains 15 residues. CDR3 DNA sequence: TGTGCCAGCAGCCCTACAGTGAGCTCCTACAATGAGCAGTTCTTC. Its protein is CASSPTVSSYNEQFF.

The J gene is TRBJ2-7, the V gene TRBV4-2, with a weak D call TRBD2 (5 bases). The germline V and J ends were trimmed by 3 bases and 3 bases, with 15 bases remaining between them. The CDR3 is 15 residues long. The V gene's germline CDR1 is LGHNA and CDR2 YNFKEQ. The CDR3 sequence is CASSHEAAERYEQYF. The CDR3 DNA reads as TGTGCCAGCAGCCACGAAGCGGCGGAGCGCTACGAGCAGTACTTC.

The rearrangement joins TRBV5-4 to TRBJ2-3; 13 bases line up with TRBD2. The CDR3 contains 16 residues. The V gene end was trimmed by 3 bases and the J gene end by 6 bases; junction bases not matched to a gene: 7. CDR1 is SGHNT, CDR2 YYREEE, per germline (reference sequence). The CDR3 coding sequence is TGTGCCAGCAGCTCCCGGACTAGCGGGAGTTCGGATACGCAGTATTTT. Amino acids: CASSSRTSGSSDTQYF. The full variable domain, with the rest looked up from reference TRBV5-4 and TRBJ2-3, is ETGVTQSPTHLIKTRGQQVTLRCSSQSGHNTVSWYQQALGQGPQFIFQYYREEENGRGNFPPRFSGLQFPNYSSELNVNALELDDSALYLCASSSRTSGSSDTQYFGPGTRLTVL.

The chain links TRBV19 to TRBJ2-3; D remains unclear. The CDR3 consists of 13 residues. The germline CDR1 and CDR2 sequences are LNHDA and SQIVND (reference sequence). The ends were cut back, 2 bases at V and 4 bases at J, with 7 bases in the middle. The CDR3, as DNA: TGTGCCAGTAGTATACCTAGGGCAGATACGCAGTATTTT. It is translated as CASSIPRADTQYF.

V is TRBV9 and J is TRBJ2-3, with 10 bases fitting TRBD2. CDR3 size: 20 residues. The germline CDR1 and CDR2 sequences are SGDLS and YYNGEE. J gave up 2 bases and V 0 bases, and 15 bases lay outside the gene matches. The CDR3 is CASSVGSAGGESKTTDTQYF. CDR3 DNA: TGTGCCAGCAGCGTAGGATCAGCGGGAGGGGAAAGTAAGACCACAGATACGCAGTATTTT.

The genes are TRBV7-9 and TRBJ2-3, with TRBD1 matching over 7 bases. There are 15 residues in the CDR3. Germline V gene data show CDR1 as SEHNR and CDR2 as FQNEAQ (reference sequence). Trimming cost V 1 base and J 5 bases; bases outside gene matches: 6. This CDR3 reads CASSLGLAGGDTQYF. The CDR3 DNA is TGTGCCAGCAGCTTAGGGTTGGCAGGGGGAGATACGCAGTATTTT.

The chain recombines TRBV7-6 with TRBJ2-5; D is unresolved. CDR1 is SGHVS and CDR2 is FNYEAQ in the germline V gene. CDR3 length: 14 residues. The ends were cut back, 2 bases at V and 8 bases at J, with 15 bases in the middle. CDR3 nucleotides: TGTGCCAGCAGCTTAAGGGCCCGAGACGGTACCCAGTACTTC. This gives the protein CASSLRARDGTQYF. Filled out from reference TRBV7-6 and TRBJ2-5, the complete variable domain reads GAGVSQSPRYKVTKRGQDVALRCDPISGHVSLYWYRQALGQGPEFLTYFNYEAQQDKSGLPNDRFSAERPEGSISTLTIQRTEQRDSAMYRCASSLRARDGTQYFGPGTRLLVL.

As concerns this clone: A much bigger clone sits one base away, suggesting this may be a read error. The V call is TRBV11-2, the J call TRBJ2-5; D call uncertain. Trimming removed 2 bases at V and 4 bases at J, with 2 bases between. Germline lookup yields CDR1 SGHAT and CDR2 FQNNGV. This CDR3 spans 11 amino acids. CDR3: CASSLRETQYF. Written as DNA, the CDR3 is TGTGCCAGCAGCTTAAGAGAGACCCAGTACTTC.

The CDR3 nucleotides read TGTGCCTGGAGTGTACTTGGGTTTGTAACCGGGGAGCTGTTTTTT. Residues: CAWSVLGFVTGELFF. The rearrangement links TRBV30 to TRBJ2-2, with D hard to call. This CDR3 is 15 amino acids long. Germline-derived CDR1 and CDR2 are GTSNPN and SVGIG (reference sequence). With 0 bases removed from V and 5 bases from J, the gap between germline ends came to 13 bases. Full variable domain (outside the CDR3, taken from reference TRBV30 and TRBJ2-2): SQTIHQWPATLVQPVGSPLSLECTVEGTSNPNLYWYRQAAGRGLQLLFYSVGIGQISSEVPQNLSASRPQDRQFILSSKKLLLSDSGFYLCAWSVLGFVTGELFFGEGSRLTVL.

This clone has a single count. The V call is TRBV19, the J call TRBJ1-1; no reliable D call. V was pared by 0 bases and J by 4 bases, with 15 bases between. The CDR3 covers 16 residues. Looked up from germline, CDR1 is LNHDA and CDR2 is SQIVND (reference sequence). The CDR3 region has the DNA TGTGCCAGTAGTATAGATCTATTGGGAGGAACCACTGAAGCTTTCTTT. Its protein is CASSIDLLGGTTEAFF.

The rearrangement joins TRBV30 to TRBJ1-5; D is unclear. Germline CDR1 is GTSNPN and CDR2 is SVGIG (reference sequence). V was clipped by 0 bases and J by 4 bases, with 7 bases between them. This CDR3 is 13 amino acids long. This CDR3 reads CAWSVRGNQPQHF. In DNA, the CDR3 is TGTGCCTGGAGTGTAAGAGGGAATCAGCCCCAGCATTTT.

The gene calls are TRBV13 and TRBJ1-1; no clear D gene. The V gene lost 4 bases and the J gene lost 0 bases, with 9 bases spanning the gap. CDR3 size: 14 residues. Germline V gene data show CDR1 as PRHDT and CDR2 as FYEKMQ (reference sequence). In DNA form, the CDR3 reads TGTGCCAGCAGCTACAGCGGGATGAACACTGAAGCTTTCTTT. It is translated as CASSYSGMNTEAFF.

The chain joins TRBV2 to TRBJ2-7, with 7 bases identical to TRBD1. J lost 0 bases, V lost 7 bases, and 6 bases had no gene match. This CDR3 has 14 amino acids. Germline V CDR1 and CDR2: SNHLY, FYNNEI. DNA for the CDR3: TGTGCCAGCACCTCCGAGGGGGCCTCCTACGAGCAGTACTTC. This translates into CASTSEGASYEQYF.